This T cell receptor (beta chain) was found in a study of blood T cell repertoires in COVID-19. Study summary: Samples came from the United States, Italy and Spain, spanning acute and convalescent COVID-19.

Profiling relied on immunoSEQ multiplex PCR, and the TCRdb table lists in-frame clones only, not all of them. The top ten clones hold more than 0.85% of a sample with approximately 150,000 clones, approximately 84% of them seen once. Germline values: CDR1 MGHDK, CDR2 SYGVNS. This CDR3 has 16 residues. J gave up 2 bases and V 4 bases, and 6 bases lay outside the gene matches. The chain is built from TRBV25-1 and TRBJ2-3; 10 bases are a match to TRBD1. The clonotype was recovered from a man aged 35-49 years with acute or convalescent COVID-19. Material: peripheral blood. The CDR3 DNA reads as TGTGCCAGCAGTGTCGGACAGGGGGAGAACACAGATACGCAGTATTTT. It is translated as CASSVGQGENTDTQYF.